The sample holds many counts of the clone carrying this T cell receptor (beta chain). Its antigen is not known. MiXCR was run by TCRdb on the 5' RACE reads, yielding one entry per CDR3 protein. The table shows about 520,000 distinct CDR3 sequences, with 22% occurring only once. The entry originates in a study of identical twins. Whole-study findings and limits: Invariant T cells like MAIT and iNKT could partly confound the zero-insertion analyses.

Trimming took off 0 bases at V and 2 bases at J, with 9 bases between the two ends. This CDR3 comprises 15 residues. CDR1 SGHRS and CDR2 YFSETQ come from the germline V gene. These data were also filed under a second study, of T cells expressing NK-cell markers. That paper states: Of eight sequenced donors, seven were HCMV-seropositive and one HCMV-seronegative. A range of roughly 1.0-8% of CD8+ T cells consisted of dominant NKG2C+ clonotypes in roughly 6 donors.

The sequence derives from a woman between 18 and 29 years old in good health. Sequencing was carried out using CD4+ T cells sorted from blood. This chain joins TRBV5-1 and TRBJ2-4; D is unresolved. The chain's CDR3 is CASSLAEGTKNIQYF. As DNA, the CDR3 is TGCGCCAGCAGCTTGGCCGAAGGAACCAAAAACATTCAGTACTTC.